The 25 T cell receptor beta chains given below trace back to one sample, sequenced in a study of T cells after posttransplantation cyclophosphamide. A marrow graft followed busulfan-fludarabine conditioning, with cyclophosphamide on days +3 and +4. Some clones are missing from TCRdb's copy, which holds only in-frame ones; the method was immunoSEQ multiplex PCR. Recorded here are some 17,000 clones, none singletons. Sequences were derived from PBMCs, sampled after allogeneic stem cell transplant with posttransplant cyclophosphamide. The receptors shown here come from a female patient between 30 and 40 years old who received an allogeneic stem cell transplant from a related donor, was CMV-positive, and had no GVHD. Part of the T cell pool may stem from the graft donor.

This clone is judged medium-sized. The chain is built from TRBV10-3 and TRBJ1-2; 8 bases match TRBD1. CDR1 and CDR2 from the germline V gene are ENHRY and SYGVKD. Unmatched junction bases numbered 12, after V lost 5 bases and J lost 4 bases. There are 16 residues in the CDR3. In nucleotides, the CDR3 is TGTGCCATCAGTTCCCCGACAGGGGAGAAGGGCTATGGCTACACCTTC. This gives the protein CAISSPTGEKGYGYTF.

This clone was recorded many times. The rearrangement joins TRBV28 to TRBJ2-7; 7 bases align to TRBD1. CDR1 MDHEN and CDR2 SYDVKM come from the germline V gene. V lost 6 bases and J lost 6; bases outside the gene matches: 5. The CDR3 totals 12 residues. The CDR3 bases are TGTGCCAGCAGGGAGACAGGGCGCGAGCAGTACTTC. It codes for CASRETGREQYF.

Ten or more counts support this clone. The CDR3 sequence is CASSSRQVHSGANVLTF. The CDR3 nucleotides read TGTGCCAGCAGCTCCAGACAGGTTCACTCTGGGGCCAACGTCCTGACTTTC. The chain combines TRBV7-9 with TRBJ2-6; possibly TRBD1 for D (6 bases). Germline V lookup: CDR1 SEHNR, CDR2 FQNEAQ (reference sequence). This CDR3 region has 17 residues. The V and J ends lost 4 bases and 0 bases respectively, with 13 bases between them.

Turning to this clone: Its ends do not fully match the called genes, so a read error is possible. Other DNA sequences in the sample encode the same CDR3. This chain connects TRBV6-5 to TRBJ1-4; a possible D gene is TRBD1 (5 bases). Germline V CDR1 and CDR2: MNHEY, SVGAGI. CDR3 length: 15 amino acids. The CDR3, as DNA: TGTGCTAGCAGTCTACAGGTTGCAACTAATGAAAAGCTGTTTTTT. Residues: CASSLQVATNEKLFF.

This clone was picked up many times. The V call is TRBV9, the J call TRBJ1-5, with 7 bases matching TRBD1. Germline loops: CDR1 SGDLS, CDR2 YYNGEE. V dropped 5 bases and J dropped 11; count of bases not matched to a gene: 16. The CDR3 contains 15 residues. CDR3: CASSPGTEIFQSQHF. The CDR3 DNA sequence: TGTGCCAGCAGTCCCGGGACAGAAATATTCCAGTCCCAGCATTTT. The full variable domain, with the rest looked up from reference TRBV9 and TRBJ1-5, is DSGVTQTPKHLITATGQRVTLRCSPRSGDLSVYWYQQSLDQGLQFLIQYYNGEERAKGNILERFSAQQFPDLHSELNLSSLELGDSALYFCASSPGTEIFQSQHFGDGTRLSIL.

There are many counts of this clone. This sequence joins TRBV20-1 and TRBJ2-7, with D unclear. Trimming stripped 2 bases from V and 3 bases from J, with 5 bases between. Per germline, CDR1 DFQATT and CDR2 SNEGSKA (reference sequence). The CDR3 consists of 11 residues. This CDR3 reads CSARFGYEQYF. DNA for the CDR3: TGCAGTGCTAGATTCGGCTACGAGCAGTACTTC.

Many counts were recorded for this clone. The chain has TRBV5-1 and TRBJ1-1; 9 bases are a match to TRBD1. With V trimmed by 1 base and J by 5 bases, 12 bases remained unmatched. CDR3 size: 17 residues. Per the germline V gene, CDR1 is SGHRS and CDR2 is YFSETQ. CDR3 DNA: TGCGCCAGCAGCTTGTCACCGGGACAGGGCCTCACAACTGAAGCTTTCTTT. Its translation is CASSLSPGQGLTTEAFF.

This clone was seen at least ten times. The V gene is TRBV11-3, the J gene TRBJ2-1; 8 bases are shared with TRBD2. V lost 1 base and J lost 7; bases outside the gene matches: 3. The CDR3 length is 14 residues. Germline V gene lookup returns CDR1 SGHNT and CDR2 YENEEA. CDR3 in DNA: TGTGCCAGCAGCTTAGCGGGAGGGGGAAATGAGCAGTTCTTC. It translates to CASSLAGGGNEQFF.

This clone was seen ten or more times. This chain uses TRBV11-1 with TRBJ2-7; TRBD2 is a possible D gene (6 bases). Germline lookup yields CDR1 SGHAT and CDR2 FQDESV (reference sequence). Deletions cut 3 bases from V and 4 bases from J, with 22 bases between. The CDR3 loop spans 17 amino acids. This chain's CDR3 is CASSFNQGGKRLYEQYF. CDR3 in DNA: TGTGCCAGCAGCTTCAATCAGGGCGGGAAACGGTTGTACGAGCAGTACTTC.

This clone was observed at least ten times. This chain connects TRBV6-1 to TRBJ2-6; D call uncertain. V lost 6 bases, J lost 0 bases, and 6 bases lay in between. Germline-derived CDR1 and CDR2 are MNHNS and SASEGT. This CDR3 region has 14 residues. The CDR3 DNA follows: TGTGCCAGCAGAACAAGCTCTGGGGCCAACGTCCTGACTTTC. The encoded protein is CASRTSSGANVLTF.

This clone was seen at least ten times. This chain uses TRBV25-1 with TRBJ2-3; TRBD1 matches 7 bases. CDR1 MGHDK and CDR2 SYGVNS come from the germline V gene. J was trimmed by 12 bases and V by 6 bases; bases with no gene match: 9. The CDR3 extends over 12 amino acids. CDR3 sequence reads: CASSLTDRLQYF. DNA for the CDR3: TGTGCCAGCAGCCTTACGGACAGGCTACAGTATTTT. The whole variable domain, remainder taken from reference TRBV25-1 and TRBJ2-3, is EADIYQTPRYLVIGTGKKITLECSQTMGHDKMYWYQQDPGMELHLIHYSYGVNSTEKGDLSSESTVSRIRTEHFPLTLESARPSHTSQYLCASSLTDRLQYFGPGTRLTVL.

This clone came up many times. V is TRBV5-1 and J is TRBJ1-5; 10 bases are a match to TRBD1. The CDR3 has 17 residues. CDR1 SGHRS and CDR2 YFSETQ come from the germline V gene. After removal of 4 bases from V and 0 bases from J, the junction contained 7 bases not matched to a gene. CDR3 nucleotides: TGCGCCAGCAGCCCCGGGACAGGGGTCTTTAGCAATCAGCCCCAGCATTTT. As protein: CASSPGTGVFSNQPQHF.

This clone was counted ten times or more. The chain links TRBV7-2 to TRBJ2-5; the match to TRBD2 covers 11 bases. The CDR3 has 17 residues. V lost 4 bases to trimming and J lost 5 bases; unmatched junction nucleotides: 12. Germline-derived CDR1 and CDR2 are SGHTA and FQGNSA. The CDR3 nucleotides read TGTGCCAGCAGCTCTCGGAGTGTAGCGGGAGGGGGGGAGACCCAGTACTTC. Its protein product is CASSSRSVAGGGETQYF.

This clone was seen many times. This chain uses TRBV7-2 with TRBJ2-5; 8 bases fit TRBD1. The DNA end favors TRBJ2-7, so the J call may be wrong. Per the germline V gene, CDR1 is SGHTA and CDR2 is FQGNSA. The length of the CDR3 is 15 residues. Here the CDR3 DNA reads TGTGCCAGCAGCTTAGAGACAGGGGTCTCCTACGAGCAGTACTTC. Translation: CASSLETGVSYEQYF.

This clone was seen at least ten times. The chain couples TRBV28 to TRBJ2-7; D not resolved. CDR1 and CDR2 (germline): MDHEN, SYDVKM. The V end lost 5 bases, the J end lost 7 bases, and 9 bases lay between the germline ends. The CDR3 consists of 11 residues. Here the CDR3 reads CASSPLREQYF. Here the CDR3 DNA reads TGTGCCAGCAGTCCGTTACGGGAGCAGTACTTC.

This clone was observed at least ten times. The chain uses TRBV7-2 and TRBJ1-4; 9 bases line up with TRBD1. The J segment lost 6 bases and the V segment lost 5 bases, leaving 4 bases of the junction unmatched. The CDR3 sequence is 14 residues long. Looked up from germline, CDR1 is SGHTA and CDR2 is FQGNSA. CDR3 region: CASSRWTGDEKLFF. In nucleotides, the CDR3 is TGTGCCAGCAGCCGATGGACAGGGGATGAAAAACTGTTTTTT.

The sample holds many counts of this clone. The chain uses TRBV10-3 and TRBJ2-3, with TRBD1 as a possible D gene (6 bases). Germline lookup yields CDR1 ENHRY and CDR2 SYGVKD. The ends were cut back, 5 bases at V and 0 bases at J, with 39 bases in the middle. The CDR3 runs to 24 residues. The CDR3 coding sequence is TGTGCCATCAGTCCCCTCCCAGGACAGACCCCAGGCCAACGATTAGCGATTAGCACAGATACGCAGTATTTT. Amino acid sequence: CAISPLPGQTPGQRLAISTDTQYF.

This clone showed up many times. This CDR3 reads CASSQSSSSVPVDEQFF. The DNA of the CDR3 is TGTGCCAGCAGTCAAAGCTCTAGTTCTGTTCCTGTGGATGAGCAGTTCTTC. The rearrangement joins TRBV28 to TRBJ2-1; no definite D call. V gave up 5 bases and J gave up 8 bases, with 25 bases separating them. The CDR3 is made up of 17 amino acids. CDR1 and CDR2 from the germline V gene are MDHEN and SYDVKM. Looking up the rest from reference TRBV28 and TRBJ2-1 gives the full variable domain: DVKVTQSSRYLVKRTGEKVFLECVQDMDHENMFWYRQDPGLGLRLIYFSYDVKMKEKGDIPEGYSVSREKKERFSLILESASTNQTSMYLCASSQSSSSVPVDEQFFGPGTRLTVL.

This clone was seen repeatedly, ten times or more. The rearrangement uses TRBV6-1 and TRBJ2-2; 7 positions agree with TRBD2. Germline CDR1 and CDR2: MNHNS and SASEGT. The CDR3 extends over 16 amino acids. The V gene end was trimmed by 4 bases and the J gene end by 2 bases; junction bases not matched to a gene: 7. The CDR3: CASSAGGRGNTGELFF. The CDR3 DNA sequence: TGTGCCAGCAGTGCCGGGGGGAGGGGAAACACCGGGGAGCTGTTTTTT.

This clone was counted at least ten times. V usage is TRBV18 and J usage is TRBJ2-3, with a possible D match to TRBD2 (7 bases). Trimming shortened V by 6 bases and J by 3 bases, and 16 bases separated the two germline ends. The CDR3 runs to 15 residues. Per the germline V gene, CDR1 is KGHSH and CDR2 is LQKENI. The CDR3 reads CASSLARGGTDTQYF. The CDR3 DNA is TGTGCCAGCTCTCTGGCCAGGGGAGGGACAGATACGCAGTATTTT.

This clone has a count of ten or more. CDR3 amino acids: CASRQGAEAFF. Here the CDR3 DNA reads TGTGCCAGCAGACAGGGGGCTGAAGCTTTCTTT. V is TRBV6-5 and J is TRBJ1-1, with TRBD1 matching 8 bases. Germline lookup yields CDR1 MNHEY and CDR2 SVGAGI. After removal of 6 bases from V and 6 bases from J, the junction contained 0 bases not matched to a gene. The CDR3 is 11 residues long.

This clone came up many times. The chain combines TRBV7-9 with TRBJ2-5, with 7 bases matching TRBD2. The CDR3 is 15 amino acids. Germline V lookup: CDR1 SEHNR, CDR2 FQNEAQ (reference sequence). V gave up 1 base and J gave up 5 bases; unmatched junction bases: 7. CDR3 amino acids: CASSLEWASGETQYF. In DNA, the CDR3 is TGTGCCAGCAGCTTAGAGTGGGCTAGCGGTGAGACCCAGTACTTC.

Many counts were recorded for this clone. CDR3 nucleotides: TGTGCCAGCAGCCCCGGTAGCTCCTACAATGAGCAGTTCTTC. It codes for CASSPGSSYNEQFF. The chain carries TRBV11-3 and TRBJ2-1; D ambiguous. The V end lost 5 bases, the J end lost 0 bases, and 8 bases lay between the germline ends. This CDR3 spans 14 amino acids. CDR1 and CDR2 (germline): SGHNT, YENEEA.

This clone was picked up many times. The chain couples TRBV4-2 to TRBJ2-3; tentatively, D is TRBD2 (5 bases). The CDR3 has 15 residues. V lost 0 bases to trimming and J lost 4 bases, with 11 bases between them. The germline V gene encodes CDR1 LGHNA and CDR2 YNFKEQ. As DNA, the CDR3 is TGTGCCAGCAGCCAAGATCAGCTAGCAGCAGATACGCAGTATTTT. This encodes CASSQDQLAADTQYF.

This clone was seen many times. The gene calls are TRBV27 and TRBJ2-7; 9 bases align to TRBD1. V was pared by 5 bases and J by 5 bases, with 10 bases of the junction left unmatched. Germline CDR1 MNHEY, CDR2 SMNVEV (reference sequence). The CDR3 totals 15 residues. CDR3: CASSQDRGSGNEQYF. CDR3 DNA: TGTGCCAGCAGTCAGGACAGGGGTTCAGGGAACGAGCAGTACTTC.